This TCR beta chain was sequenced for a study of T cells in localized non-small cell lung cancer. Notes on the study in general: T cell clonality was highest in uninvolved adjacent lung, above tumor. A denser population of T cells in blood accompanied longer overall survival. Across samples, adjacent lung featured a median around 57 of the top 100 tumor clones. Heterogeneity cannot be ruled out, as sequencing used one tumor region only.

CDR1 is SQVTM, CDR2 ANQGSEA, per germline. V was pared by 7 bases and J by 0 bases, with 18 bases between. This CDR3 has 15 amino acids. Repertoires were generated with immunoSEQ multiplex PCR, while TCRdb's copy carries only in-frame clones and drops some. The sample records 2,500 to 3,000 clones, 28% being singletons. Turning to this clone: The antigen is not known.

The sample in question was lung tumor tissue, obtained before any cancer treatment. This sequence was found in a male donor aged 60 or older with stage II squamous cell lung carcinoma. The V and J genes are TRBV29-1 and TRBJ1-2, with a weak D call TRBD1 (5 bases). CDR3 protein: CSATGAGRANYGYTF. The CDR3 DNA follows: TGCAGCGCAACTGGGGCTGGGCGAGCTAACTATGGCTACACCTTC.